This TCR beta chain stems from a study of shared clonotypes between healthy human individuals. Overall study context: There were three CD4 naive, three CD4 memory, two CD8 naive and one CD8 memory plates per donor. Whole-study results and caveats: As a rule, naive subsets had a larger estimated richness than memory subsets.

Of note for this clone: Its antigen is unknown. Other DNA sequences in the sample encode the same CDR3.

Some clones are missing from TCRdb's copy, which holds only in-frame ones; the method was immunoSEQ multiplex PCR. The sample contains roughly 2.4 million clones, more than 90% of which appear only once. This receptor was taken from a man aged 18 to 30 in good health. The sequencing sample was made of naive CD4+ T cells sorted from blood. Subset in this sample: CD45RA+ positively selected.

Here the CDR3 DNA reads TGTGCCAGCAGCTTAACCGGCGGTCCCTACGAGCAGTACTTC. This translates into CASSLTGGPYEQYF. The chain uses TRBV11-2 and TRBJ2-7; D uncertain. Trimming removed 2 bases from V and 2 bases from J, with 10 bases in between. This CDR3 is built from 14 residues. Germline V CDR1 and CDR2: SGHAT, FQNNGV.